This entry lists 32 T cell receptor beta chains sequenced from one sample in a study of vaccination effects on CD4 cells after COVID-19. The data were produced by immunoSEQ multiplex PCR, yet TCRdb's version contains in-frame clones alone and is incomplete. The table has about 79,000 clones, approximately 74% seen once; the top ten hold 1.5% to 2%. Which antigens these TCRs recognize remains unknown. With the ViraFEST assay, the study expanded antigen-specific CD4+ T cells using viral peptide pools, then sequenced them. It was after approximately 11 days of culture that CD4+ T cells were isolated. Sequencing was performed on CD4+ T cells from PBMCs cultured with HCoV-229E spike peptides, taken before COVID-19 vaccination. All receptors come from a human donor who received a COVID-19 vaccine.

This rearrangement joins TRBV5-4 to TRBJ2-5, with a weak D call TRBD1 (7 bases). Trimming took 4 bases from V and 5 from J, leaving 21 bases between them. The CDR3 is 16 residues long. Germline values: CDR1 SGHNT, CDR2 YYREEE (reference sequence). DNA for the CDR3: TGTGCCAGCAGCAACAGGGGACTCGCTTTAGGGGAGACCCAGTACTTC. It translates to CASSNRGLALGETQYF.

The chain couples TRBV5-1 to TRBJ2-7; possibly TRBD1 or TRBD2 for D (7 bases each). Trimming took 4 bases from V and 6 from J, leaving 17 bases between them. CDR1 is SGHRS and CDR2 is YFSETQ in the germline V gene. This CDR3 is 14 amino acids long. The CDR3 DNA is TGCGCCAGCAGCCAGCAGGGGGGGTTGTCCGAGCAGTACGTC. Its protein is CASSQQGGLSEQYV.

The chain has TRBV14 and TRBJ1-2; no clear D. Trimming left V 3 bases short and J 4 bases short, with 18 bases between. CDR1 is SGHDN and CDR2 is FVKESK in the germline V gene. The CDR3 length is 16 residues. This chain's CDR3 is CASSQDKETTSYGYTF. CDR3 coding DNA: TGTGCCAGCAGCCAGGATAAGGAAACCACCAGCTATGGCTACACCTTC.

This chain connects TRBV6-5 to TRBJ2-7; 8 bases map to TRBD1. This CDR3 spans 14 amino acids. The germline CDR1 and CDR2 sequences are MNHEY and SVGAGI. Trimming at V came to 2 bases and at J to 7 bases, leaving 7 bases not matched to a gene. The CDR3 here is CASSYGQGMREQYV. Written as DNA, the CDR3 is TGTGCCAGCAGTTACGGACAGGGAATGCGGGAGCAGTACGTC.

The rearrangement joins TRBV7-3 to TRBJ2-2, with D uncertain. This CDR3 contains 11 residues. The germline V gene encodes CDR1 SGHTA and CDR2 FQGTGA. Trimming pared 3 bases from V and 6 bases from J, leaving 2 bases between. The CDR3 DNA is TGTGCCAGCAGCTTGGCCGGGGAGCTGTTTTTT. Its protein product is CASSLAGELFF.

In this sample, this clone turned up a few times. The genes are TRBV9 and TRBJ2-2, with no clear D. V shed 0 bases and J shed 2 bases, with 11 bases lying between them. CDR1 SGDLS and CDR2 YYNGEE come from the germline V gene. The CDR3 has 16 residues. The CDR3 sequence is CASSVGDRLNTGELFF. The CDR3 DNA follows: TGTGCCAGCAGCGTAGGTGATCGGTTAAACACCGGGGAGCTGTTTTTT.

This rearrangement joins TRBV19 to TRBJ1-5; 7 positions agree with TRBD1. Germline CDR1 is LNHDA and CDR2 is SQIVND (reference sequence). The CDR3 totals 15 residues. V lost 3 bases and J lost 2; bases outside the gene matches: 4. The CDR3 loop reads CASSIYGQGNQPQHF. Written as DNA, the CDR3 is TGTGCCAGTAGTATCTACGGACAGGGCAATCAGCCCCAGCATTTT.

V gene TRBV24-1 combines with J gene TRBJ2-3; a possible D gene is TRBD1 (6 bases). The ends were cut back, 7 bases at V and 2 bases at J, with 18 bases in the middle. The CDR3 is made up of 16 amino acids. Germline CDR1 reads KGHDR; CDR2 reads SFDVKD. The DNA of the CDR3 is TGTGCCACCAGCCGTCCGACAGGATCAGCCACAGATACGCAGTATTTT. The encoded protein is CATSRPTGSATDTQYF.

This chain uses TRBV28 with TRBJ2-5; D perhaps matches TRBD1 (5 bases). The CDR3 spans 13 residues. CDR1 is MDHEN and CDR2 is SYDVKM in the germline V gene. Trimming pared 2 bases from V and 6 bases from J, leaving 10 bases between. The CDR3 spells CASSLGAGKTQYF. DNA of the CDR3: TGTGCCAGCAGTTTAGGGGCAGGAAAGACCCAGTACTTC.

V usage is TRBV6-1 and J usage is TRBJ2-6; D is ambiguous. Deletions cut 8 bases from V and 3 bases from J, with 5 bases between. This CDR3 contains 12 residues. Germline V CDR1 and CDR2: MNHNS, SASEGT. Here the CDR3 reads CASWGGANVLTF. DNA for the CDR3: TGTGCCAGCTGGGGTGGGGCCAACGTCCTGACTTTC.

The chain combines TRBV19 with TRBJ2-2; D is unclear. The ends were cut back, 1 base at V and 6 bases at J, with 3 bases in the middle. The germline gives CDR1 LNHDA, CDR2 SQIVND (reference sequence). The CDR3 extends over 12 amino acids. The DNA of the CDR3 is TGTGCCAGTAGTATAGGCCCCGGGGAGCTGTTTTTT. Residues: CASSIGPGELFF.

The V and J genes are TRBV2 and TRBJ1-2, with D tentatively TRBD1 (5 bases). CDR1 and CDR2 from the germline V gene are SNHLY and FYNNEI. V lost 6 bases, J lost 4 bases, and 12 bases lay in between. The CDR3 runs 13 residues. As DNA, the CDR3 is TGTGCCAGCAGAGGGGCTTGGGCCTATGGCTACACCTTC. Translated: CASRGAWAYGYTF.

A few counts support this clone. The chain couples TRBV12-3 or TRBV12-4 to TRBJ1-2, with D maybe TRBD1 (5 bases). The CDR3 runs 12 residues. V lost 6 bases and J lost 4, with 9 bases in between. CDR3 sequence reads: CASRDTSYGYTF. DNA of the CDR3: TGTGCCAGCAGGGACACCAGCTATGGCTACACCTTC.

V gene TRBV11-2 combines with J gene TRBJ2-7; perhaps TRBD2 as D (7 bases). Germline lookup yields CDR1 SGHAT and CDR2 FQNNGV. The CDR3 runs to 16 residues. Trimming took off 1 base at V and 1 base at J, with 14 bases between the two ends. In DNA, the CDR3 is TGTGCCAGCAGCTTAGGGGGGGGGACAAATTCCTACGAGCAGTACGTC. Translating gives CASSLGGGTNSYEQYV.

The sample holds one count of this clone. J is TRBJ2-2 and V is TRBV7-7; D is uncertain. Germline CDR1 reads SSHAT; CDR2 reads FNYEAQ (reference sequence). V was clipped by 2 bases and J by 2 bases, with 6 bases between them. The CDR3 is made up of 14 amino acids. CDR3 loop: CASSLLRNTGELFF. As DNA, the CDR3 is TGTGCCAGCAGCTTACTCAGAAACACCGGGGAGCTGTTTTTT.

The chain combines TRBV19 with TRBJ2-1, with unresolved D. Trimming pared 3 bases from V and 4 bases from J, leaving 7 bases between. The CDR3 loop spans 13 amino acids. Germline CDR1 LNHDA, CDR2 SQIVND (reference sequence). The CDR3 is CASSINGYNEQFF. CDR3 coding DNA: TGTGCCAGTAGTATCAACGGTTACAATGAGCAGTTCTTC.

This clone was observed a handful of times. The J gene is TRBJ1-3, the V gene TRBV30; D is perhaps TRBD1 (5 bases). With 3 bases removed from V and 4 bases from J, the gap between germline ends came to 13 bases. The CDR3 is 14 residues long. Germline assignment: CDR1 GTSNPN and CDR2 SVGIG (reference sequence). CDR3 DNA sequence: TGTGCCTGGAGCCGTGGGGGTGAGGGAAACACCATATATTTT. It is translated as CAWSRGGEGNTIYF.

The CDR3 spells CASSPPWTNTGELFF. CDR3 coding DNA: TGTGCCAGCTCACCACCGTGGACGAACACCGGGGAGCTGTTTTTT. This rearrangement joins TRBV18 to TRBJ2-2; no clear D gene. The CDR3 contains 15 residues. Germline V CDR1 and CDR2: KGHSH, LQKENI. The V and J ends lost 0 bases and 0 bases respectively, with 5 bases between them.

Written as DNA, the CDR3 is TGTGCCAGCAGTGTACTGGGGCAATTCAATGAAAAACTGTTTTTT. Translating gives CASSVLGQFNEKLFF. The chain is built from TRBV2 and TRBJ1-4, with D maybe TRBD1 (5 bases). The V end lost 4 bases, the J end lost 5 bases, and 14 bases lay between the germline ends. The CDR3 length is 15 residues. Looked up from germline, CDR1 is SNHLY and CDR2 is FYNNEI.

The V call is TRBV18, the J call TRBJ2-7; D unclear. The CDR3 runs to 16 residues. Trimming removed 6 bases from V and 2 bases from J, with 20 bases in between. Germline V lookup: CDR1 KGHSH, CDR2 LQKENI. The CDR3 spells CASSPIRAGGAYEQYV. In DNA, the CDR3 is TGTGCCAGCTCCCCAATTCGAGCAGGTGGAGCCTACGAGCAGTACGTC.

Only a few counts were recorded for this clone. The CDR3, as DNA: TGTGCCAGCAGCTCCCTCGGACAGGGAGACTATGGCTACACCTTC. This encodes CASSSLGQGDYGYTF. V and J are TRBV7-9 and TRBJ1-2; 8 nucleotides line up with TRBD1. Germline lookup yields CDR1 SEHNR and CDR2 FQNEAQ (reference sequence). V was clipped by 4 bases and J by 3 bases; unmatched bases: 7. The CDR3 extends over 15 amino acids.

The V and J genes are TRBV19 and TRBJ1-1, with D perhaps matching TRBD1 (5 bases). Per the germline V gene, CDR1 is LNHDA and CDR2 is SQIVND (reference sequence). The CDR3 sequence is 15 residues long. Trimming pared 3 bases from V and 3 bases from J, leaving 14 bases between. Here the CDR3 DNA reads TGTGCCAGTAGTATCGTGCAGGGATGGGACACTGAAGCTTTCTTT. Its translation is CASSIVQGWDTEAFF.

The chain carries TRBV5-4 and TRBJ2-5; no clear D gene. Deletions cut 0 bases from V and 1 base from J, with 4 bases between. The CDR3 contains 13 residues. Germline V gene lookup returns CDR1 SGHNT and CDR2 YYREEE (reference sequence). The CDR3 sequence: CASSLGFQETQYF. The CDR3 DNA reads as TGTGCCAGCAGCTTGGGGTTCCAAGAGACCCAGTACTTC.

Details on this clone: This same CDR3 is encoded by further DNA sequences in the sample. V gene TRBV7-3 combines with J gene TRBJ2-2, with D hard to call. The CDR3 totals 15 residues. Germline loops: CDR1 SGHTA, CDR2 FQGTGA. Between the trimmed V and J ends, which lost 1 base and 1 base, there was a span of 7 bases. DNA of the CDR3: TGTGCCAGCAGCTTAATCGGCGGGAACACCGGGGAGCTGTTTTTT. Its protein product is CASSLIGGNTGELFF. Using reference TRBV7-3 and TRBJ2-2 for the parts outside the CDR3, the full variable domain is GAGVSQTPSNKVTEKGKYVELRCDPISGHTALYWYRQSLGQGPEFLIYFQGTGAADDSGLPNDRFFAVRPEGSVSTLKIQRTERGDSAVYLCASSLIGGNTGELFFGEGSRLTVL.

This clone was detected only a few times. V gene TRBV27 combines with J gene TRBJ2-5, with TRBD1 identical over 9 bases. The CDR3 has 13 residues. The germline CDR1 and CDR2 sequences are MNHEY and SMNVEV (reference sequence). V lost 6 bases and J lost 5; bases outside the gene matches: 4. CDR3 sequence (DNA): TGTGCCAGCAGGGACAGGGGAAGGGAGACCCAGTACTTC. This sequence encodes CASRDRGRETQYF.

V usage is TRBV6-5 and J usage is TRBJ1-2; D is uncertain. Looked up from germline, CDR1 is MNHEY and CDR2 is SVGAGI. V gave up 2 bases and J gave up 5 bases, with 9 bases separating them. This CDR3 has 13 amino acids. In nucleotides, the CDR3 is TGTGCCAGCAGTTACAAGGCAAATTATGGCTACACCTTC. Translation gives CASSYKANYGYTF.

This chain connects TRBV2 to TRBJ1-1, with a weak D call TRBD1 (5 bases). Germline V lookup: CDR1 SNHLY, CDR2 FYNNEI. Trimming took off 8 bases at V and 0 bases at J, with 16 bases between the two ends. This CDR3 has 15 amino acids. CDR3 sequence: CASQYGGTVNTEAFF. As DNA, the CDR3 is TGTGCCAGCCAGTATGGGGGGACGGTGAACACTGAAGCTTTCTTT.

This sequence joins TRBV12-3 or TRBV12-4 and TRBJ1-5, with D possibly TRBD1 on 6 matching bases. Trimming shortened V by 6 bases and J by 7 bases, and 13 bases separated the two germline ends. This CDR3 has 13 amino acids. CDR3 residues: CASSLARGQPQHF. The CDR3 DNA is TGTGCCAGCAGCCTCGCCAGGGGCCAGCCCCAGCATTTT.

The chain couples TRBV6-2 or TRBV6-3 to TRBJ2-7; TRBD2 agrees at 8 bases. CDR1 MNHEY and CDR2 SVGEGT come from the germline V gene. V gave up 5 bases and J gave up 6 bases; unmatched junction bases: 6. CDR3 length: 13 amino acids. The CDR3 spells CASSQGTSAEQYV. The CDR3 region has the DNA TGTGCCAGCAGTCAAGGGACTAGTGCCGAGCAGTACGTC.

V is TRBV19 and J is TRBJ2-6; TRBD1 is a possible D gene (5 bases). The germline CDR1 and CDR2 sequences are LNHDA and SQIVND (reference sequence). The V end was cut by 3 bases, the J end by 2 bases, with 14 bases between. The CDR3 is 17 residues long. CDR3 in amino acids: CASSMRTGRAGANVLTF. For the CDR3, the DNA is TGTGCCAGTAGTATGAGAACAGGTAGGGCTGGGGCCAACGTCCTGACTTTC.

The CDR3 reads CASSPTGTGGGYTF. Written as DNA, the CDR3 is TGTGCCAGCAGTCCTACCGGGACAGGGGGCGGCTACACCTTC. The rearrangement links TRBV6-6 to TRBJ1-2; TRBD1 agrees at 12 bases. The CDR3 sequence is 14 residues long. V shed 5 bases, J shed 8 bases, and the junction held 6 bases outside the gene matches. CDR1 MNHNY and CDR2 SVGAGI come from the germline V gene (reference sequence).

The gene calls are TRBV29-1 and TRBJ1-1, with D possibly TRBD1 on 5 matching bases. Germline-derived CDR1 and CDR2 are SQVTM and ANQGSEA. The CDR3 runs 12 residues. The germline V and J ends were trimmed by 4 bases and 3 bases, with 9 bases remaining between them. Here the CDR3 reads CSVGGADTEAFF. CDR3 nucleotide sequence: TGCAGCGTTGGGGGCGCCGACACTGAAGCTTTCTTT.